A selection of T cell receptor beta chains follows, all from one sample in a study of shared clonotypes between healthy human individuals. Some clones are missing from TCRdb's copy, which holds only in-frame ones; the method was immunoSEQ multiplex PCR. This sample has around 640,000 clones; 95% to 96% occur once, and the top ten carry about 0.12%. The sequencing sample was made of naive CD8+ T cells sorted from blood. All receptors derive from a woman in her twenties or thirties in good health. Both conserved end residues are part of each CDR3. Each record gives: D gene, clone size, J gene, V gene, CDR3 protein, CDR3 DNA. The D gene is left open where the match is weak. Clone size is stated in some rows and not others, as once, few, many or a class when expanded.

d_call: TRBD1
clone_size: .
j_call: TRBJ1-2
v_call: TRBV19
cdr3_aa: CASSATGGYGYTF
cdr3_nt: TGTGCCAGTAGTGCCACAGGGGGCTATGGCTACACCTTC

d_call: .
clone_size: .
j_call: TRBJ2-1
v_call: TRBV11-2
cdr3_aa: CASSFPRGGTNNEQFF
cdr3_nt: TGTGCCAGCAGCTTCCCCAGGGGCGGAACCAACAATGAGCAGTTCTTC

d_call: .
clone_size: .
j_call: TRBJ1-1
v_call: TRBV28
cdr3_aa: CASSRHDSDWGNTEAFF
cdr3_nt: TGTGCCAGCAGTCGACACGACAGCGATTGGGGGAACACTGAAGCTTTCTTT

d_call: .
clone_size: .
j_call: TRBJ1-4
v_call: TRBV11-2
cdr3_aa: CASSLAGVGLFF
cdr3_nt: TGTGCCAGCAGCTTAGCTGGGGTAGGCCTGTTTTTT

d_call: TRBD2
clone_size: .
j_call: TRBJ2-3
v_call: TRBV29-1
cdr3_aa: CSVDPSGRTDTQYF
cdr3_nt: TGCAGCGTCGACCCTAGCGGGAGGACAGATACGCAGTATTTT

d_call: .
clone_size: .
j_call: TRBJ2-4
v_call: TRBV5-6
cdr3_aa: CASSSRSLLREQYF
cdr3_nt: TGTGCCAGCAGCTCGAGGAGTCTCCTCCGTGAACAGTACTTC

d_call: .
clone_size: .
j_call: TRBJ1-2
v_call: TRBV6-1
cdr3_aa: CASTMTALYGYTF
cdr3_nt: TGTGCCAGCACTATGACAGCCCTATATGGCTACACCTTC

d_call: .
clone_size: .
j_call: TRBJ2-7
v_call: TRBV19
cdr3_aa: CASSPVVGRSSYEQYF
cdr3_nt: TGTGCCAGTAGTCCCGTCGTCGGCCGAAGCTCCTACGAGCAGTACTTC

d_call: TRBD1
clone_size: .
j_call: TRBJ1-5
v_call: TRBV15
cdr3_aa: CATSRVETGNWPQHF
cdr3_nt: TGTGCCACCAGCAGAGTGGAGACAGGGAATTGGCCCCAGCATTTT

d_call: TRBD1
clone_size: .
j_call: TRBJ1-4
v_call: TRBV19
cdr3_aa: CASSGQGRNEKLFF
cdr3_nt: TGTGCCAGTAGCGGACAGGGCCGAAATGAAAAACTGTTTTTT

d_call: .
clone_size: .
j_call: TRBJ2-1
v_call: TRBV19
cdr3_aa: CASSIVGDYNEQFF
cdr3_nt: TGTGCCAGTAGTATAGTGGGGGACTACAATGAGCAGTTCTTC

d_call: TRBD1
clone_size: once
j_call: TRBJ1-2
v_call: TRBV29-1
cdr3_aa: CSVEDRRTGIYGYTF
cdr3_nt: TGCAGCGTTGAAGATCGGCGGACAGGAATCTATGGCTACACCTTC

d_call: .
clone_size: .
j_call: TRBJ2-2
v_call: TRBV7-9
cdr3_aa: CASSLVVWTGELFF
cdr3_nt: TGTGCCAGCAGCTTAGTTGTCTGGACCGGGGAGCTGTTTTTT

d_call: .
clone_size: .
j_call: TRBJ2-7
v_call: TRBV6-1
cdr3_aa: CASSERDFFYEQYF
cdr3_nt: TGTGCCAGCAGTGAGCGGGACTTCTTCTACGAGCAGTACTTC

d_call: .
clone_size: once
j_call: TRBJ1-1
v_call: TRBV27
cdr3_aa: CASKSSGVLMNTEAFF
cdr3_nt: TGTGCCAGTAAATCCTCGGGGGTTCTCATGAACACTGAAGCTTTCTTT

d_call: TRBD2
clone_size: .
j_call: TRBJ2-2
v_call: TRBV2
cdr3_aa: CASSDAGGRVGRFAGELFF
cdr3_nt: TGTGCCAGCAGTGATGCCGGCGGGAGAGTAGGAAGGTTCGCCGGGGAGCTGTTTTTT

d_call: TRBD2
clone_size: .
j_call: TRBJ2-3
v_call: TRBV10-2
cdr3_aa: CASNGLAESTDTQYF
cdr3_nt: TGCGCCAGCAACGGCCTAGCGGAGAGCACAGATACGCAGTATTTT

d_call: .
clone_size: .
j_call: TRBJ1-3
v_call: TRBV7-9
cdr3_aa: CASSPAPSALSGNTIYF
cdr3_nt: TGTGCCAGCAGCCCTGCCCCGTCGGCCTTGAGTGGAAACACCATATATTTT

d_call: TRBD2
clone_size: .
j_call: TRBJ2-7
v_call: TRBV5-5
cdr3_aa: CASSAGGMAHEQYF
cdr3_nt: TGTGCCAGCAGCGCGGGGGGGATGGCCCACGAGCAGTACTTC

d_call: TRBD1
clone_size: .
j_call: TRBJ2-7
v_call: TRBV19
cdr3_aa: CASSSGQVSYEQYF
cdr3_nt: TGTGCCAGTAGTAGCGGACAGGTTTCCTACGAGCAGTACTTC

d_call: .
clone_size: .
j_call: TRBJ2-5
v_call: TRBV9
cdr3_aa: CASSVGVGGTETQYF
cdr3_nt: TGTGCCAGCAGCGTAGGCGTGGGCGGGACCGAGACCCAGTACTTC

d_call: TRBD2
clone_size: .
j_call: TRBJ2-1
v_call: TRBV7-8
cdr3_aa: CASSPPGLGGDEQFF
cdr3_nt: TGTGCCAGCAGCCCACCGGGACTAGGGGGGGATGAGCAGTTCTTC

d_call: TRBD1
clone_size: .
j_call: TRBJ2-2
v_call: TRBV25-1
cdr3_aa: CASSDPPGQGSGELFF
cdr3_nt: TGTGCCAGCAGTGATCCTCCGGGACAGGGATCCGGGGAGCTGTTTTTT

d_call: .
clone_size: .
j_call: TRBJ2-7
v_call: TRBV5-5
cdr3_aa: CASSLGFSYEQYF
cdr3_nt: TGTGCCAGCAGCTTGGGCTTCTCCTACGAGCAGTACTTC

d_call: .
clone_size: .
j_call: TRBJ2-1
v_call: TRBV2
cdr3_aa: CASSDLTGTEHEQFF
cdr3_nt: TGTGCCAGCAGTGATCTCACCGGGACCGAGCATGAGCAGTTCTTC

d_call: TRBD1
clone_size: .
j_call: TRBJ2-1
v_call: TRBV7-9
cdr3_aa: CASSLPGQQLNNEQFF
cdr3_nt: TGTGCCAGCAGCCTACCGGGACAGCAACTAAACAATGAGCAGTTCTTC

d_call: TRBD1
clone_size: once
j_call: TRBJ2-7
v_call: TRBV19
cdr3_aa: CASSIATGGFYEQYF
cdr3_nt: TGTGCCAGTAGTATCGCTACAGGGGGTTTCTACGAGCAGTACTTC

d_call: .
clone_size: once
j_call: TRBJ2-3
v_call: TRBV7-9
cdr3_aa: CASSPPGVSTDTQYF
cdr3_nt: TGTGCCAGCAGCCCCCCGGGGGTCAGCACAGATACGCAGTATTTT

d_call: .
clone_size: .
j_call: TRBJ2-3
v_call: TRBV19
cdr3_aa: CASSIEPSLPTDTQYF
cdr3_nt: TGTGCCAGTAGTATAGAACCGAGCCTTCCAACAGATACGCAGTATTTT

d_call: .
clone_size: .
j_call: TRBJ2-5
v_call: TRBV28
cdr3_aa: CASSDGTPQAQYF
cdr3_nt: TGTGCCAGCAGTGACGGGACTCCCCAGGCCCAGTACTTC

d_call: .
clone_size: .
j_call: TRBJ1-5
v_call: TRBV27
cdr3_aa: CASNMRSSSNQPQHF
cdr3_nt: TGTGCCAGCAATATGCGGAGCTCTAGCAATCAGCCCCAGCATTTT

d_call: .
clone_size: .
j_call: TRBJ1-2
v_call: TRBV27
cdr3_aa: CASSFVQGLNYGYTF
cdr3_nt: TGTGCCAGCAGTTTTGTCCAGGGGCTAAACTATGGCTACACCTTC

d_call: .
clone_size: .
j_call: TRBJ2-5
v_call: TRBV4-1
cdr3_aa: CASSQDAEETQYF
cdr3_nt: TGCGCCAGCAGCCAAGATGCGGAAGAGACCCAGTACTTC

d_call: .
clone_size: .
j_call: TRBJ2-7
v_call: TRBV9
cdr3_aa: CASSASLESATYEQYF
cdr3_nt: TGTGCCAGCAGCGCCTCGTTAGAGAGTGCAACCTACGAGCAGTACTTC

d_call: TRBD2
clone_size: .
j_call: TRBJ2-7
v_call: TRBV6-1
cdr3_aa: CASSEREMSPYEQYF
cdr3_nt: TGTGCCAGCAGTGAGCGGGAGATGAGTCCCTACGAGCAGTACTTC

d_call: .
clone_size: .
j_call: TRBJ1-5
v_call: TRBV27
cdr3_aa: CASSFGPGGNQPQHF
cdr3_nt: TGTGCCAGCAGTTTTGGACCAGGGGGCAATCAGCCCCAGCATTTT

d_call: TRBD1
clone_size: .
j_call: TRBJ2-3
v_call: TRBV6-1
cdr3_aa: CASSGTGEPDTQYF
cdr3_nt: TGTGCCAGCAGCGGGACAGGGGAACCAGATACGCAGTATTTT

d_call: .
clone_size: .
j_call: TRBJ1-1
v_call: TRBV28
cdr3_aa: CASSTPLTDAVSTEAFF
cdr3_nt: TGTGCCAGCAGTACACCCTTGACAGACGCCGTGTCAACTGAAGCTTTCTTT

d_call: .
clone_size: once
j_call: TRBJ2-7
v_call: TRBV5-4
cdr3_aa: CASSLGSAYEQYF
cdr3_nt: TGTGCCAGCAGCTTGGGATCGGCCTACGAGCAGTACTTC

d_call: .
clone_size: once
j_call: TRBJ2-7
v_call: TRBV6-6
cdr3_aa: CASSGSAYEQYF
cdr3_nt: TGTGCCAGCAGCGGGAGCGCTTACGAGCAGTACTTC

d_call: TRBD1
clone_size: .
j_call: TRBJ2-7
v_call: TRBV4-1
cdr3_aa: CASSQGDRGSYEQYF
cdr3_nt: TGCGCCAGCAGCCAAGGGGACAGGGGGTCCTACGAGCAGTACTTC

d_call: .
clone_size: .
j_call: TRBJ1-1
v_call: TRBV7-9
cdr3_aa: CASSSSLYEVRAEAFF
cdr3_nt: TGTGCCAGCAGCTCCTCGTTATATGAGGTAAGGGCTGAAGCTTTCTTT

d_call: .
clone_size: .
j_call: TRBJ1-5
v_call: TRBV6-1
cdr3_aa: CASSVWQGMGNQPQHF
cdr3_nt: TGTGCCAGCAGTGTTTGGCAGGGGATGGGCAATCAGCCCCAGCATTTT

d_call: TRBD1
clone_size: .
j_call: TRBJ1-1
v_call: TRBV6-6
cdr3_aa: CASSYPRQGANTEAFF
cdr3_nt: TGTGCCAGCAGTTACCCGCGACAGGGGGCTAACACTGAAGCTTTCTTT

d_call: .
clone_size: .
j_call: TRBJ2-7
v_call: TRBV19
cdr3_aa: CASSTKGLQSTYEQYF
cdr3_nt: TGTGCCAGTAGTACTAAGGGACTGCAGAGTACCTACGAGCAGTACTTC